This record concerns one T cell receptor (beta chain) sequence. The CDR3 is 15 residues long. This record comes from a study of T cells expressing NK-cell markers. Study-level background: Sorted CD3+CD56-NKG2C+, CD3+CD56+NKG2C+ and CD3+CD56+NKG2C- T cells supplied the TCR beta repertoires. Seven of eight sequenced donors tested HCMV-seropositive; one tested seronegative.

Using the 5' RACE reads, TCRdb records one entry per CDR3 protein without DNA. Its table lists about half a million distinct CDR3 sequences. The chain is built from TRBV12-3 or TRBV12-4 and TRBJ1-1; absent DNA, TCRdb's TRBD1 call cannot be checked. The TCR was taken from a woman aged 50 to 60 in good health. The sequenced sample was blood T cells: a sorted CD56 or NKG2C T cell subset, CD4+ or CD8+ T cells, or bulk PBMC T cells (not recorded which). The CDR3 region is CASKLHQGMNTEAFF.